The source of this T cell receptor beta chain is a study of CD8 T cells in ankylosing spondylitis (dated by TCRdb to about 2017). For context, the study as a whole: The study profiled T cell receptor beta repertoires in healthy donors and ankylosing spondylitis patients to find disease-linked TCR variants. In total, the full study cohort was made up of 85 to 140 healthy donors and some 26 ankylosing spondylitis patients. Peripheral blood was sampled, and synovial fluid was additionally collected from ankylosing spondylitis patients.

TCRdb names Illumina HiSeq 2500 as the instrument used. Quantitative 5'-RACE with molecular barcodes was the method used to prepare the TCR beta libraries. The authors' analysis ran thus. Disease-linked TCR variants were identified with a new computational method built on a probabilistic model of VDJ rearrangement. The raw public data were reprocessed by TCRdb itself: fastp quality trimming at Q25, MiXCR clonotype calling, in-frame beta chains only. Rows are unified per CDR3 protein, each entry keeping the most common DNA and genes. For this entry, the V and J calls and clone size follow TCRdb and not the study's own pipeline. The sample data list 470,000 or so distinct CDR3 sequences, and more than 25% of these were observed just once. Of the sample, 0.89% falls within the top ten clones. Paper-wide results and their limitations: Blood from ankylosing spondylitis patients appeared to be characterized by a TCR beta motif composed of about eight highly homologous amino acid variants. The disease-linked clones showed a CD8+ phenotype and occurred at relatively low frequencies in peripheral blood. Significant enrichment of the disease-linked clones was reported in matched synovial fluid samples from ankylosing spondylitis patients. Some motif variants had previously been reported in the synovial fluid and blood of reactive arthritis patients, which suggests shared mechanisms of disease initiation.

Taken from cysteine to phenylalanine, the CDR3 has 15 residues. Only the CDR3 region is kept as DNA, spanning 45 bases read in frame from base 1. V and J are trimmed by 6 bases and 4 bases, and the gene matches miss 6 bases of the junction. For this clonotype: Its antigen has not been determined. Base quality data are lacking; no much larger clone is found one base away.

The chain is assembled from TRBV12-3 or TRBV12-4 and TRBJ2-5; 12 central bases correspond to TRBD2. Sequencing was done on a sample of blood, either unsorted or a sorted T cell fraction (not recorded which). This receptor was taken from a male donor with ankylosing spondylitis. CDR3 sequence: CASSRTSGNRETQYF. The DNA sequence is as follows: TGTGCCAGCAGCCGGACTAGCGGGAATCGAGAGACCCAGTACTTC.